One and the same sample provided the 20 T cell receptor beta chains below, sequenced in a study of regulatory and conventional T cells in RAG deficiency. Repertoires were generated with immunoSEQ multiplex PCR, while TCRdb's copy carries only in-frame clones and drops some. The table lists 30,000 to 35,000 clones, 75% to 90% of them singletons, with under 5.5% in the top ten. This sample was also put to use in a study of regulatory T cells. That work adds: The primer mix had 52 TRBV and 13 TRBJ primers.

Input material: CD8+ T cells sorted from blood. The origin of the receptors is a human donor in good health.

J is TRBJ1-1 and V is TRBV10-2; TRBD1 might be the D (5 bases). This CDR3 is built from 14 residues. Trimming removed 3 bases from V and 5 bases from J, with 13 bases in between. Germline CDR1 WSHSY, CDR2 SAAADI. The CDR3 reads CASSDPGDGTEAFF. DNA for the CDR3: TGCGCCAGCAGTGATCCGGGGGATGGGACTGAAGCTTTCTTT.

The V gene is TRBV27, the J gene TRBJ1-2; no firm D call. Germline CDR1 and CDR2: MNHEY and SMNVEV (reference sequence). The CDR3 is 13 residues long. The V end was cut by 4 bases, the J end by 8 bases, with 14 bases between. The chain's CDR3 is CASSSSRTDGYTF. The CDR3 DNA is TGTGCCAGCAGTTCCTCCCGGACTGACGGCTACACCTTC.

The chain links TRBV27 to TRBJ1-5, with D unclear. Germline V gives CDR1 MNHEY, CDR2 SMNVEV (reference sequence). The CDR3 contains 15 residues. Trimming took off 3 bases at V and 0 bases at J, with 9 bases between the two ends. CDR3 sequence: CASSFVRDSNQPQHF. The CDR3 nucleotides are TGTGCCAGCAGTTTTGTCCGGGATAGCAATCAGCCCCAGCATTTT.

V and J are TRBV7-6 and TRBJ2-1; 8 positions agree with TRBD2. Germline assignment: CDR1 SGHVS and CDR2 FNYEAQ. J was trimmed by 7 bases and V by 0 bases; bases with no gene match: 2. The CDR3 contains 14 residues. The CDR3 coding sequence is TGTGCCAGCAGCTTAGCTAGCGGGGCGAATGAGCAGTTCTTC. Translation: CASSLASGANEQFF.

The chain carries TRBV6-1 and TRBJ2-7; the match to TRBD1 covers 8 bases. The J segment lost 0 bases and the V segment lost 7 bases, leaving 8 bases of the junction unmatched. The germline V gene encodes CDR1 MNHNS and CDR2 SASEGT. The CDR3 is made up of 15 amino acids. This CDR3 is CASNLRTGNSYEQYF. DNA of the CDR3: TGTGCCAGCAATTTGAGGACAGGGAACTCCTACGAGCAGTACTTC.

This clone has just a few counts. The junction departs from the called germline gene at one end, perhaps through a read error. The V gene is TRBV2, the J gene TRBJ2-6, with D unresolved. Germline V gives CDR1 SNHLY, CDR2 FYNNEI. The CDR3 spans 15 residues. The CDR3 protein is CASSEGSSGANVLTF. In nucleotides, the CDR3 is TGTGCCAGCAGCGAAGGAAGCTCTGGGGCCAACGTCCTGACTTTC.

This clone has a handful of counts. This sequence joins TRBV7-9 and TRBJ2-1; TRBD1 matches at 8 bases. The germline V gene has CDR1 SEHNR and CDR2 FQNEAQ (reference sequence). V lost 4 bases and J lost 3; bases outside the gene matches: 2. The CDR3 is made up of 14 amino acids. The CDR3 sequence: CASSSGQGYNEQFF. In nucleotides, the CDR3 is TGTGCCAGCAGCTCTGGACAGGGCTACAATGAGCAGTTCTTC.

The rearrangement links TRBV6-6 to TRBJ1-2; D is unresolved. Germline V gene lookup returns CDR1 MNHNY and CDR2 SVGAGI (reference sequence). This CDR3 is built from 11 residues. The CDR3 is CATRDAYGYTF. The CDR3 nucleotides are TGTGCTACACGGGATGCCTATGGCTACACCTTC.

This clone has only one observation. V is TRBV19 and J is TRBJ1-2; D might be TRBD1 (5 bases). Trimming removed 1 base from V and 3 bases from J, with 15 bases in between. Germline V gene data show CDR1 as LNHDA and CDR2 as SQIVND (reference sequence). The CDR3 loop spans 16 amino acids. The CDR3 DNA is TGTGCCAGTAGTATAGTCCCGACACAGGACTACTATGGCTACACCTTC. This encodes CASSIVPTQDYYGYTF.

This clone was picked up one time. This chain connects TRBV7-3 to TRBJ1-1; tentatively, D is TRBD1 (6 bases). From germline, CDR1 is SGHTA and CDR2 FQGTGA. V lost 2 bases and J 1 base, leaving 14 bases between the germline ends. The CDR3 extends over 16 amino acids. CDR3 in DNA: TGTGCCAGCAGCTTAGGTTGGGGGCAGCAGAACACTGAAGCTTTCTTT. Translated, it gives CASSLGWGQQNTEAFF.

This clone was seen a few times. The chain is built from TRBV4-2 and TRBJ2-1; D gene ambiguous. There are 11 residues in the CDR3. Trimming pared 1 base from V and 7 bases from J, leaving 2 bases between. Germline loops: CDR1 LGHNA, CDR2 YNFKEQ. Here the CDR3 DNA reads TGTGCCAGCAGCCAAGGAAATGAGCAGTTCTTC. As protein: CASSQGNEQFF.

The chain employs TRBV27 and TRBJ1-1; D possibly corresponds to TRBD1 (6 bases). The V end was cut by 7 bases, the J end by 1 base, with 13 bases between. Germline V gene data show CDR1 as MNHEY and CDR2 as SMNVEV (reference sequence). The CDR3 has 14 amino acids. The CDR3 loop reads CASNRVRGNTEAFF. The CDR3 DNA follows: TGTGCCAGCAACAGGGTCCGGGGGAACACTGAAGCTTTCTTT.

This sequence joins TRBV10-2 and TRBJ1-2; possibly TRBD1 for D (5 bases). With 3 bases removed from V and 7 bases from J, the gap between germline ends came to 33 bases. Germline CDR1 WSHSY, CDR2 SAAADI. This CDR3 is 20 amino acids long. This CDR3 reads CASSEPNTVGTGRTGSGYTF. CDR3 coding DNA: TGCGCCAGCAGTGAACCCAACACGGTCGGGACGGGTCGGACGGGATCTGGCTACACCTTC.

V is TRBV4-1 and J is TRBJ1-5; D is possibly TRBD1 (6 bases). Per germline, CDR1 MGHRA and CDR2 YSYEKL. This CDR3 spans 16 amino acids. Trimming stripped 0 bases from V and 1 base from J, with 10 bases between. The CDR3 DNA reads as TGCGCCAGCAGCCAAGAAGGTGGACAGAGCAATCAGCCCCAGCATTTT. Translation gives CASSQEGGQSNQPQHF.

The genes are TRBV9 and TRBJ2-5; a possible D gene is TRBD1 (5 bases). This CDR3 has 18 residues. Germline V gene sequence: CDR1 SGDLS, CDR2 YYNGEE. Trimming left V 3 bases short and J 1 base short, with 22 bases between. In nucleotides, the CDR3 is TGTGCCAGCAGCGCACCCCTAGAGTCACAAGGGGCCCAAGAGACCCAGTACTTC. Translating it yields CASSAPLESQGAQETQYF.

The chain couples TRBV19 to TRBJ2-7; D is unclear. This CDR3 comprises 12 residues. Trimming cost V 7 bases and J 5 bases, with 12 bases left between them. Germline CDR1 reads LNHDA; CDR2 reads SQIVND (reference sequence). The CDR3 sequence: CASIPAVHEQYF. CDR3 sequence (DNA): TGTGCCAGTATCCCCGCGGTCCACGAGCAGTACTTC.

The V gene is TRBV6-1, the J gene TRBJ2-5; maybe TRBD1 (5 bases). V was cut by 3 bases and J by 0 bases, with 8 bases left in between. Germline V CDR1 and CDR2: MNHNS, SASEGT. The CDR3 has 14 residues. CDR3 in DNA: TGTGCCAGCAGTGACGTGGACAACCAAGAGACCCAGTACTTC. This gives the protein CASSDVDNQETQYF.

In its sample, this clone was seen once. V gene TRBV6-5 combines with J gene TRBJ2-2; TRBD2 matches 9 bases. The ends lost 8 bases at V and 4 bases at J; junction bases unmatched: 5. CDR1 and CDR2 (germline): MNHEY, SVGAGI. The CDR3 is made up of 14 amino acids. CDR3 nucleotide sequence: TGTGCCAGCGGTGGGACTAGCAGCACCGGGGAGCTGTTTTTT. The encoded protein is CASGGTSSTGELFF.

On this clone itself: One end of the junction fails to match germline, which may point to a read error. This chain links TRBV4-1 with TRBJ2-2; D might be TRBD1 (6 bases). This CDR3 is built from 16 residues. Germline V gives CDR1 MGHRA, CDR2 YSYEKL. The CDR3 sequence: CASSQDGGWNTGELFF. DNA of the CDR3: TGTGCCAGCAGCCAAGATGGGGGCTGGAACACCGGGGAGCTGTTTTTT.

This rearrangement joins TRBV10-3 to TRBJ1-3, with TRBD1 as a possible D gene (5 bases). Per the germline V gene, CDR1 is ENHRY and CDR2 is SYGVKD. Trimming stripped 2 bases from V and 1 base from J, with 21 bases between. The CDR3 is 19 amino acids. The CDR3 is CAISEGDPRSKLSGNTIYF. In DNA form, the CDR3 reads TGTGCCATCAGTGAGGGGGACCCAAGAAGTAAACTGTCTGGAAACACCATATATTTT.